One sample yielded the 8 T cell receptor beta chains listed below, sequenced in a study of blood T cells in healthy people across ages. A second PCR, run for about 6 to 11 cycles, used a sample-barcoded 5' primer plus a J-beta primer mix. Each CDR3 protein gets one entry after TCRdb re-called the 5' RACE reads with MiXCR. In the table there are about 930,000 distinct CDR3 sequences, around 29% of which are singletons. The same sample was also used in a study of T cells of mothers and their children.

The sample comprised blood. These receptors were obtained from a woman aged 40 to 50 in good health.

This chain joins TRBV7-9 and TRBJ2-3; 13 positions match TRBD2. Looked up from germline, CDR1 is SEHNR and CDR2 is FQNEAQ (reference sequence). J lost 5 bases, V lost 5 bases, and 4 bases had no gene match. The CDR3 spans 15 residues. The CDR3 bases are TGTGCCAGCAGCGTACTAGCGGGGGGGCGAGATACGCAGTATTTT. Translated: CASSVLAGGRDTQYF.

This clonotype was detected ten times or more. V and J are TRBV7-9 and TRBJ2-4; D is perhaps TRBD2 (6 bases). The ends were cut back, 10 bases at V and 2 bases at J, with 12 bases in the middle. The V gene's germline CDR1 is SEHNR and CDR2 FQNEAQ (reference sequence). This CDR3 comprises 13 residues. In DNA, the CDR3 is TGTGCCACCGAGGGGACTTCCAAAAACATTCAGTACTTC. Amino acids: CATEGTSKNIQYF.

The gene calls are TRBV12-3 or TRBV12-4 and TRBJ2-4; no clear D. CDR3 length equals 15 residues. V was shortened by 3 bases and J by 13 bases, with 22 bases between the two germline ends. CDR3 nucleotide sequence: TGTGCCAGCAGTTTCCTGGGCCCAAGGGTCGATGAGCAGTACTTC. Protein product: CASSFLGPRVDEQYF.

Many counts were recorded for this clonotype. The chain links TRBV2 to TRBJ2-7, with D possibly being TRBD1 (5 bases). The V end was cut by 0 bases, the J end by 6 bases, with 9 bases between. Germline assignment: CDR1 SNHLY and CDR2 FYNNEI. CDR3 size: 13 residues. The CDR3 region has the DNA TGTGCCAGCAGTGAAGCCAGGGTCGGCGAGCAGTACTTC. It encodes CASSEARVGEQYF.

There are many counts of this clonotype. The rearrangement joins TRBV6-6 to TRBJ2-7; TRBD1 might be the D (5 bases). Between the trimmed V and J ends, which lost 5 bases and 1 base, there was a span of 9 bases. CDR3 length: 13 residues. Germline CDR1 MNHNY, CDR2 SVGAGI (reference sequence). As DNA, the CDR3 is TGTGCCAGCAGTAATCGACAGTCCTACGAGCAGTACTTC. Amino acids: CASSNRQSYEQYF.

This clonotype was seen at least ten times. The V gene is TRBV6-4, the J gene TRBJ2-1; a possible D gene is TRBD1 (5 bases). V was pared by 4 bases and J by 6 bases, with 10 bases between. Germline V CDR1 and CDR2: MRHNA, SNTAGT. The CDR3 is 13 amino acids. The CDR3 sequence is CASSVQATNEQFF. The DNA of the CDR3 is TGTGCCAGCAGTGTACAGGCGACCAATGAGCAGTTCTTC.

This clonotype was observed at least ten times. V and J are TRBV5-1 and TRBJ2-5; TRBD1 agrees at 7 bases. The germline V gene encodes CDR1 SGHRS and CDR2 YFSETQ. V shed 1 base, J shed 4 bases, and the junction held 10 bases outside the gene matches. There are 16 residues in the CDR3. The CDR3 spells CASSLTRDSLGETQYF. The CDR3 DNA reads TGCGCCAGCAGCTTGACTCGGGACAGTCTGGGAGAGACCCAGTACTTC. The full variable domain, its missing parts supplied by reference TRBV5-1 and TRBJ2-5, is KAGVTQTPRYLIKTRGQQVTLSCSPISGHRSVSWYQQTPGQGLQFLFEYFSETQRNKGNFPGRFSGRQFSNSRSEMNVSTLELGDSALYLCASSLTRDSLGETQYFGPGTRLLVL.

With respect to this clonotype: A read error is likely, as this CDR3 ends without the conserved phenylalanine or tryptophan. J is TRBJ1-4 and V is TRBV18; D is unclear. Trimming shortened V by 5 bases and J by 0 bases, and 13 bases separated the two germline ends. This CDR3 is built from 16 residues. Germline V gives CDR1 KGHSH, CDR2 LQKENI. The CDR3 is CASSAFDSATNEKLFL. Here the CDR3 DNA reads TGTGCCAGCTCAGCTTTTGATTCCGCAACTAATGAAAAACTGTTTTTG.